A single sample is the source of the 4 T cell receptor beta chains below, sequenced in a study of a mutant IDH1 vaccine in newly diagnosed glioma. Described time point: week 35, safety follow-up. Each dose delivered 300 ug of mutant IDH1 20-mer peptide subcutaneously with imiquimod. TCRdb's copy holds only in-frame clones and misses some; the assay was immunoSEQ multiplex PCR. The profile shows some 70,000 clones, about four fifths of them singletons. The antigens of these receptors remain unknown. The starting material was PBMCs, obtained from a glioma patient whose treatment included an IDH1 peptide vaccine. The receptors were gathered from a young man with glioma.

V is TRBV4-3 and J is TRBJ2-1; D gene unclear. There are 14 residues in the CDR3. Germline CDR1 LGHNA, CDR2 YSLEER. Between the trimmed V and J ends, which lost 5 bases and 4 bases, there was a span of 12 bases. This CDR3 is CASSNTAGYNEQFF. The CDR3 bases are TGCGCCAGCAGCAATACAGCCGGGTACAATGAGCAGTTCTTC.

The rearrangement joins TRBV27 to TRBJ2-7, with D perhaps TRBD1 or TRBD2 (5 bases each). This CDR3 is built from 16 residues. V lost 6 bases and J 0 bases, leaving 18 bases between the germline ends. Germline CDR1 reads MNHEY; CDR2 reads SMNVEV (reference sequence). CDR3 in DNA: TGTGCCAGCAGCCTGAGGGGCGGCAGGTTCTCCTACGAGCAGTACTTC. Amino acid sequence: CASSLRGGRFSYEQYF.

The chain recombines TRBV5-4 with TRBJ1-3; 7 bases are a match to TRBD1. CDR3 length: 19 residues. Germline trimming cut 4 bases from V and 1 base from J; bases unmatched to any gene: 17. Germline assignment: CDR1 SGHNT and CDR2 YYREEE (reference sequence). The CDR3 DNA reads TGTGCCAGCAGCCTAGGACAGGACATGAGAGGAAGGTCTGGAAACACCATATATTTT. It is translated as CASSLGQDMRGRSGNTIYF.

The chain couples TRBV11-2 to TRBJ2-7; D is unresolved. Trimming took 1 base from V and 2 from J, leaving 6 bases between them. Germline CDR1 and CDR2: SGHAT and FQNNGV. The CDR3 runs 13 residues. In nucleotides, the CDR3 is TGTGCCAGCAGCTTAGCTAGGACCTACGAGCAGTACTTC. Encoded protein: CASSLARTYEQYF.